The 25 T cell receptor beta chains in this list originate from one sample, sequenced in a study of blood T cell repertoires in COVID-19. Clones were sequenced by immunoSEQ multiplex PCR, and TCRdb holds only the in-frame ones, with some missing. The sample lists roughly 140,000 clones, about 88% occurring once. The sequenced sample consisted of peripheral blood. These receptors all come from a woman aged 55-75 years with COVID-19, enrolled during active disease.

V gene TRBV18 combines with J gene TRBJ1-1; 11 bases line up with TRBD1. Germline lookup yields CDR1 KGHSH and CDR2 LQKENI. The CDR3 consists of 16 residues. Trimming at V came to 2 bases and at J to 0 bases, leaving 2 bases not matched to a gene. CDR3: CASSPGDRGLNTEAFF. The CDR3 nucleotides are TGTGCCAGCTCACCAGGGGACAGGGGGTTGAACACTGAAGCTTTCTTT.

This sequence joins TRBV11-3 and TRBJ2-1; 8 bases agree with TRBD2. There are 15 residues in the CDR3. Germline assignment: CDR1 SGHNT and CDR2 YENEEA. V was pared by 5 bases and J by 4 bases, with 7 bases of the junction left unmatched. In DNA, the CDR3 is TGTGCCAGCAGCCGACAGACTAGCGCGTACAATGAGCAGTTCTTC. It encodes CASSRQTSAYNEQFF.

The CDR3, as DNA: TGCCTTTATAGTATGAACACTGAAGCTTTCTTT. This translates into CLYSMNTEAFF. The genes are TRBV20-1 and TRBJ1-1; unclear D gene. Germline CDR1 reads DFQATT; CDR2 reads SNEGSKA (reference sequence). The CDR3 is 11 amino acids.

V gene TRBV10-3 combines with J gene TRBJ2-7; 8 positions agree with TRBD1. The V segment lost 4 bases and the J segment 2 bases; nucleotides outside the gene matches: 7. In germline, CDR1 is ENHRY, CDR2 SYGVKD. This CDR3 comprises 15 residues. CDR3: CAISVDRGHPYEQYF. In DNA form, the CDR3 reads TGTGCCATCAGTGTTGACAGGGGCCATCCCTACGAGCAGTACTTC.

The sample holds one count of this clone. The V gene is TRBV7-9, the J gene TRBJ2-2; a possible D gene is TRBD1 (6 bases). The germline V and J ends were trimmed by 5 bases and 6 bases, with 13 bases remaining between them. Germline-derived CDR1 and CDR2 are SEHNR and FQNEAQ (reference sequence). The CDR3 contains 14 residues. The CDR3 region is CASSKRDTPGELFF. The CDR3 coding sequence is TGTGCCAGCAGCAAACGGGACACCCCCGGGGAGCTGTTTTTT.

The sample holds one count of this clone. V and J are TRBV30 and TRBJ1-6, with TRBD1 identical over 7 bases. The germline V gene encodes CDR1 GTSNPN and CDR2 SVGIG (reference sequence). The CDR3 is made up of 13 amino acids. V lost 5 bases to trimming and J lost 6 bases; unmatched junction nucleotides: 4. The CDR3 is CAWAGTVNSPLHF. CDR3 DNA: TGTGCCTGGGCCGGGACAGTTAATTCACCCCTCCACTTT. Looking up the rest from reference TRBV30 and TRBJ1-6 gives the full variable domain: SQTIHQWPATLVQPVGSPLSLECTVEGTSNPNLYWYRQAAGRGLQLLFYSVGIGQISSEVPQNLSASRPQDRQFILSSKKLLLSDSGFYLCAWAGTVNSPLHFGNGTRLTVT.

The chain links TRBV5-1 to TRBJ1-6; D is perhaps TRBD1 (5 bases). V lost 6 bases, J lost 6 bases, and 13 bases lay in between. The CDR3 contains 14 residues. The germline V gene has CDR1 SGHRS and CDR2 YFSETQ. For the CDR3, the DNA is TGCGCCAGCAATCCGGGGGTGGGTAATTCACCCCTCCACTTT. It is translated as CASNPGVGNSPLHF.

V and J are TRBV5-1 and TRBJ2-7; TRBD1 might be the D (6 bases). The CDR3 has 15 amino acids. Germline V gene sequence: CDR1 SGHRS, CDR2 YFSETQ. V lost 0 bases to trimming and J lost 3 bases, with 13 bases between them. CDR3 loop: CASSLAPGVGYEQYV. CDR3 DNA: TGCGCCAGCAGCTTGGCCCCAGGGGTAGGCTACGAGCAGTACGTC.

This chain joins TRBV20-1 and TRBJ1-4, with D perhaps TRBD1 (6 bases). Germline V gene sequence: CDR1 DFQATT, CDR2 SNEGSKA (reference sequence). V gave up 3 bases and J gave up 10 bases, with 15 bases separating them. This CDR3 comprises 13 residues. The CDR3 spells CSASGGTKAKLFF. CDR3 nucleotides: TGCAGTGCTAGTGGGGGCACTAAAGCAAAACTGTTTTTT.

This chain connects TRBV7-9 to TRBJ2-1; the D gene is possibly TRBD2 (6 bases). This CDR3 comprises 14 residues. The ends were cut back, 3 bases at V and 5 bases at J, with 11 bases in the middle. Germline CDR1 and CDR2: SEHNR and FQNEAQ (reference sequence). The CDR3 spells CASSLRDWDNEQFF. The CDR3 DNA follows: TGTGCCAGCAGCTTGAGGGACTGGGACAATGAGCAGTTCTTC.

The V call is TRBV7-8, the J call TRBJ2-4; 8 nucleotides agree with TRBD2. The germline V gene has CDR1 SGHVS and CDR2 FQNEAQ. There are 15 residues in the CDR3. Losses at the gene ends were 8 bases for V and 4 bases for J; bases not matched to a gene: 10. The CDR3 loop reads CASGGSGGVKNIQYF. CDR3 nucleotide sequence: TGTGCCAGCGGAGGGAGCGGGGGTGTTAAAAACATTCAGTACTTC. The full variable domain, with the rest looked up from reference TRBV7-8 and TRBJ2-4, is GAGVSQSPRYKVAKRGQDVALRCDPISGHVSLFWYQQALGQGPEFLTYFQNEAQLDKSGLPSDRFFAERPEGSVSTLKIQRTQQEDSAVYLCASGGSGGVKNIQYFGAGTRLSVL.

The chain recombines TRBV6-2 or TRBV6-3 with TRBJ1-3, with D hard to call. This CDR3 region has 14 residues. CDR1 is MNHEY and CDR2 is SVGEGT in the germline V gene. The V gene lost 5 bases and the J gene lost 2 bases, with 10 bases spanning the gap. In DNA form, the CDR3 reads TGTGCCAGCAGTGAGGCGGGTGCTGGAAACACCATATATTTT. Translating gives CASSEAGAGNTIYF.

This chain connects TRBV6-2 or TRBV6-3 to TRBJ1-6; D gene unclear. The CDR3 length is 20 residues. V lost 2 bases to trimming and J lost 0 bases, with 20 bases between them. In germline, CDR1 is MNHEY, CDR2 SVGEGT. The CDR3 DNA reads as TGTGCCAGCAGTTACGGAACGACCGGTGTTTCTAGCTCCTATAATTCACCCCTCCACTTT. Its protein is CASSYGTTGVSSSYNSPLHF.

The CDR3 here is CASSPQAGTGHNEQFF. The CDR3 DNA is TGTGCCAGCAGCCCGCAAGCAGGGACAGGGCACAATGAGCAGTTCTTC. V and J are TRBV7-9 and TRBJ2-1; 9 bases are shared with TRBD1. The CDR3 is 16 amino acids. In germline, CDR1 is SEHNR, CDR2 FQNEAQ (reference sequence). Losses at the gene ends were 5 bases for V and 5 bases for J; bases not matched to a gene: 10.

This clone has more than one count but fewer than ten. This chain joins TRBV27 and TRBJ1-6; weak D call: TRBD1 (6 bases). This CDR3 is 16 amino acids long. From germline, CDR1 is MNHEY and CDR2 SMNVEV (reference sequence). V lost 5 bases, J lost 6 bases, and 17 bases lay in between. Written as DNA, the CDR3 is TGTGCCAGCAGTCCACGCCTGGCAGGGGTTAATTCACCCCTCCACTTT. Translating gives CASSPRLAGVNSPLHF.

This chain links TRBV7-2 with TRBJ1-2; D remains ambiguous. The V end was cut by 3 bases, the J end by 6 bases, with 20 bases between. CDR1 is SGHTA and CDR2 is FQGNSA in the germline V gene. The CDR3 consists of 16 residues. CDR3 sequence (DNA): TGTGCCAGCAGCTTTGCCCTGAGGCAGCGGGTTCATGGCTACACCTTC. Translated, it gives CASSFALRQRVHGYTF.

The rearrangement links TRBV6-2 or TRBV6-3 to TRBJ1-1; D unclear. Germline V gene sequence: CDR1 MNHEY, CDR2 SVGEGT. Deletions cut 2 bases from V and 1 base from J, with 5 bases between. The CDR3 totals 13 residues. CDR3 sequence: CASSYAANTEAFF. CDR3 coding DNA: TGTGCCAGCAGTTACGCGGCGAACACTGAAGCTTTCTTT.

This clone was seen once. The chain combines TRBV7-2 with TRBJ1-6; D possibly corresponds to TRBD1 (5 bases). V lost 2 bases to trimming and J lost 11 bases, with 10 bases between them. Germline V lookup: CDR1 SGHTA, CDR2 FQGNSA. The CDR3 runs 13 residues. CDR3 in DNA: TGTGCCAGCAGCTTATCTCGGGGGGCACCCCTCCACTTT. Its translation: CASSLSRGAPLHF.

The V gene is TRBV10-3, the J gene TRBJ2-5, with D possibly being TRBD1 (6 bases). V was shortened by 6 bases and J by 5 bases, with 16 bases between the two germline ends. CDR1 ENHRY and CDR2 SYGVKD come from the germline V gene. The CDR3 spans 14 residues. This CDR3 reads CAISATGNPETQYF. For the CDR3, the DNA is TGTGCCATCAGCGCCACAGGGAATCCGGAGACCCAGTACTTC.

This clone was picked up one time. The chain carries TRBV11-2 and TRBJ1-5; 8 nucleotides match TRBD1. Germline loops: CDR1 SGHAT, CDR2 FQNNGV. CDR3 length: 15 amino acids. V lost 1 base and J lost 9; bases outside the gene matches: 8. The CDR3 protein is CASSLGRQGFTPQHF. The CDR3 bases are TGTGCCAGCAGCTTAGGTCGACAGGGGTTTACGCCCCAGCATTTT.

The chain links TRBV5-1 to TRBJ2-3; weak D call: TRBD1 (5 bases). V dropped 1 base and J dropped 2 bases, with 8 bases sitting between them. Germline V gene lookup returns CDR1 SGHRS and CDR2 YFSETQ. This CDR3 is built from 14 residues. CDR3 sequence (DNA): TGCGCCAGCAGCTTGCAGGGCCTCACAGATACGCAGTATTTT. This gives the protein CASSLQGLTDTQYF.

The table lists this clone with a few counts. V is TRBV18 and J is TRBJ2-1; 14 nucleotides match TRBD2. V lost 3 bases, J lost 9 bases, and 13 bases stayed unmatched. In germline, CDR1 is KGHSH, CDR2 LQKENI. This CDR3 comprises 18 residues. CDR3 bases: TGTGCCAGCTCACCTCAACGATCGGGACTAGCGGGAGCCGGTGAGCAGTTCTTC. Translated: CASSPQRSGLAGAGEQFF.

V and J are TRBV9 and TRBJ2-2; 9 bases line up with TRBD2. The CDR3 totals 15 residues. V lost 2 bases and J lost 3; bases outside the gene matches: 2. The germline V gene has CDR1 SGDLS and CDR2 YYNGEE. CDR3 nucleotide sequence: TGTGCCAGCAGCGTGGGCGGGAGGGACACCGGGGAGCTGTTTTTT. Protein: CASSVGGRDTGELFF.

CDR3: CASSLAMLARTYEQYF. CDR3 nucleotides: TGTGCCAGCAGCTTAGCGATGCTAGCGAGAACCTACGAGCAGTACTTC. The chain links TRBV7-8 to TRBJ2-7; a possible D gene is TRBD2 (6 bases). The CDR3 length is 16 residues. From germline, CDR1 is SGHVS and CDR2 FQNEAQ. Between the trimmed V and J ends, which lost 0 bases and 2 bases, there was a span of 14 bases.

This clone was recorded a few times. V usage is TRBV5-4 and J usage is TRBJ1-5, with no clear D. CDR3 length: 14 amino acids. The germline V gene has CDR1 SGHNT and CDR2 YYREEE (reference sequence). With 0 bases removed from V and 1 base from J, the gap between germline ends came to 5 bases. The CDR3: CASSLGGSNQPQHF. The DNA for the CDR3 is TGTGCCAGCAGCTTGGGAGGGAGCAATCAGCCCCAGCATTTT.